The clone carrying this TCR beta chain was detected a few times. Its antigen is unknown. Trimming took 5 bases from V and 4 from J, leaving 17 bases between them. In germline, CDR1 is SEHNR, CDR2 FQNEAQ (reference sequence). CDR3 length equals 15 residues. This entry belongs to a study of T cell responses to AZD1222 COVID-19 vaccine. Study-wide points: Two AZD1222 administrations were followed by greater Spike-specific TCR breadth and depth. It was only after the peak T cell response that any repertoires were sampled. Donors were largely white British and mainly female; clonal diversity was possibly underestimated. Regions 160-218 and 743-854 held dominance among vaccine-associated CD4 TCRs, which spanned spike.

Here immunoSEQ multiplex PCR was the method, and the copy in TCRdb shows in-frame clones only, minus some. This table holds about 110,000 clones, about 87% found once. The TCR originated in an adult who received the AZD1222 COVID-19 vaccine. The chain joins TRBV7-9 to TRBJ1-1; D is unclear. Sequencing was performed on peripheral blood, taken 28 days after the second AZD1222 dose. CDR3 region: CASSPGPDWGTEAFF. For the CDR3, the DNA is TGTGCCAGCAGCCCGGGTCCCGACTGGGGCACTGAAGCTTTCTTT.